The 23 T cell receptor beta chains below were found in one sample sequenced in a study of blood T cell repertoires in COVID-19. Method: immunoSEQ multiplex PCR; TCRdb's copy keeps in-frame clones and lacks some. Among hundreds of thousands of clones listed, 80% to 90% were seen once. The material sequenced was peripheral blood. These receptors were taken from an older woman with COVID-19, enrolled during active disease.

The gene calls are TRBV18 and TRBJ1-4; D may be TRBD1 (5 bases). The CDR3 consists of 13 residues. V lost 11 bases and J 1 base, leaving 11 bases between the germline ends. Per germline, CDR1 KGHSH and CDR2 LQKENI. The CDR3 coding sequence is TGTGCCTGCCAGGGTGGAACTAATGAAAAACTGTTTTTT. It is translated as CACQGGTNEKLFF. The whole variable domain, remainder taken from reference TRBV18 and TRBJ1-4, is NAGVMQNPRHLVRRRGQEARLRCSPMKGHSHVYWYRQLPEEGLKFMVYLQKENIIDESGMPKERFSAEFPKEGPSILRIQQVVRGDSAAYFCACQGGTNEKLFFGSGTQLSVL.

This sequence joins TRBV7-2 and TRBJ1-1; D call uncertain. Trimming removed 5 bases from V and 1 base from J, with 17 bases in between. The CDR3 runs 16 residues. Germline CDR1 SGHTA, CDR2 FQGNSA. The CDR3 reads CASSRPDWEPNTEAFF. DNA for the CDR3: TGTGCCAGCAGCAGGCCGGACTGGGAGCCGAACACTGAAGCTTTCTTT.

This rearrangement joins TRBV6-5 to TRBJ2-1, with a tentative D call TRBD1 (5 bases). The CDR3 runs to 13 residues. Trimming shortened V by 4 bases and J by 9 bases, and 13 bases separated the two germline ends. Germline loops: CDR1 MNHEY, CDR2 SVGAGI. CDR3 nucleotide sequence: TGTGCCAGCAGTTCCACCACCAGGGCTGAGCAGTTCTTC. It translates to CASSSTTRAEQFF.

This clone was counted a few times. Other DNA sequences within the sample encode an identical CDR3. V and J are TRBV5-1 and TRBJ1-2, with TRBD1 identical over 7 bases. V lost 0 bases and J lost 6; bases outside the gene matches: 2. CDR1 SGHRS and CDR2 YFSETQ come from the germline V gene. The CDR3 is 13 amino acids. The chain's CDR3 is CASSLGQGDGYTF. CDR3 coding DNA: TGCGCCAGCAGCTTGGGACAGGGAGATGGCTACACCTTC.

The chain employs TRBV6-5 and TRBJ2-5, with 10 bases matching TRBD2. V gave up 6 bases and J gave up 7 bases; unmatched junction bases: 8. Germline V CDR1 and CDR2: MNHEY, SVGAGI. The CDR3 length is 14 residues. The DNA of the CDR3 is TGTGCCAGCAGCCTTCTAGCGGGGGAGGGGACCCAGTACTTC. Encoded protein: CASSLLAGEGTQYF.

This clone showed up just once. The V and J genes are TRBV7-2 and TRBJ1-4; 7 nucleotides align to TRBD1. CDR3 length: 15 amino acids. Germline CDR1 reads SGHTA; CDR2 reads FQGNSA. With 0 bases clipped from V and 7 bases from J, the junction kept 5 bases outside the gene matches. CDR3 DNA: TGTGCCAGCAGCTTAGCCGGGGCAGGGGGTGAAAAACTGTTTTTT. Encoded protein: CASSLAGAGGEKLFF.

This chain joins TRBV28 and TRBJ2-3; 7 bases match TRBD1. V dropped 2 bases and J dropped 2; count of bases not matched to a gene: 4. This CDR3 contains 15 residues. From germline, CDR1 is MDHEN and CDR2 SYDVKM. The CDR3, as DNA: TGTGCCAGCAGTTTAGCACAGGGGAACACAGATACGCAGTATTTT. As protein: CASSLAQGNTDTQYF.

CDR3 sequence: CASSDPGVNTEAFF. In DNA form, the CDR3 reads TGTGCCAGCAGTGATCCCGGGGTAAACACTGAAGCTTTCTTT. The J gene is TRBJ1-1, the V gene TRBV25-1, with no clear D. Germline CDR1 is MGHDK and CDR2 is SYGVNS. The CDR3 totals 14 residues. The V end lost 3 bases, the J end lost 2 bases, and 10 bases lay between the germline ends. Filled out from reference TRBV25-1 and TRBJ1-1, the complete variable domain reads EADIYQTPRYLVIGTGKKITLECSQTMGHDKMYWYQQDPGMELHLIHYSYGVNSTEKGDLSSESTVSRIRTEHFPLTLESARPSHTSQYLCASSDPGVNTEAFFGQGTRLTVV.

At least ten counts were recorded for this clone. This rearrangement joins TRBV6-5 to TRBJ1-1, with D maybe TRBD1 (5 bases). V lost 2 bases and J lost 1, with 11 bases in between. Germline V CDR1 and CDR2: MNHEY, SVGAGI. The CDR3 consists of 15 residues. The CDR3 coding sequence is TGTGCCAGCAGTTACATTGGGGCTAGGAACACTGAAGCTTTCTTT. Translation: CASSYIGARNTEAFF.

V usage is TRBV15 and J usage is TRBJ1-5; D is uncertain. The V end was cut by 0 bases, the J end by 5 bases, with 11 bases between. The CDR3 has 15 amino acids. Germline CDR1 is LNHNV and CDR2 is YYDKDF (reference sequence). CDR3 loop: CATSRDVAGDQPQHF. The CDR3 nucleotides are TGTGCCACCAGCAGAGATGTGGCAGGCGATCAGCCCCAGCATTTT.

The CDR3 nucleotides read TGTGCCTGGCAGGCCCCCAATGAGCAGTTCTTC. Residues: CAWQAPNEQFF. The J gene is TRBJ2-1, the V gene TRBV30; D not certain. This CDR3 is built from 11 residues. Germline CDR1 GTSNPN, CDR2 SVGIG (reference sequence). V lost 5 bases and J lost 6, with 8 bases in between.

The gene calls are TRBV6-1 and TRBJ1-1; D may be TRBD1 (6 bases). CDR1 and CDR2 (germline): MNHNS, SASEGT. The CDR3 is made up of 14 amino acids. Trimming removed 2 bases from V and 8 bases from J, with 15 bases in between. As DNA, the CDR3 is TGTGCCAGCAGTGAAACGACAGGCCTTGCGGAAGCTTTCTTT. It translates to CASSETTGLAEAFF.

V and J are TRBV4-1 and TRBJ1-5; D may be TRBD1 (5 bases). Germline V CDR1 and CDR2: MGHRA, YSYEKL. This CDR3 region has 17 residues. Between the trimmed V and J ends, which lost 0 bases and 0 bases, there was a span of 12 bases. The CDR3 sequence: CASSQEDNLNSNQPQHF. The CDR3 DNA reads TGCGCCAGCAGCCAAGAGGACAACCTCAATAGCAATCAGCCCCAGCATTTT.

This clone occurred once. The chain uses TRBV4-2 and TRBJ2-1; TRBD2 matches at 7 bases. Trimming at V came to 4 bases and at J to 7 bases, leaving 13 bases not matched to a gene. From germline, CDR1 is LGHNA and CDR2 YNFKEQ. This CDR3 region has 16 residues. CDR3 in DNA: TGTGCCAGCAGCCCTGCCACCCCCGGGGGGAGGAATGAGCAGTTCTTC. Translation gives CASSPATPGGRNEQFF.

CDR3 protein: CATSRVGGTGTYEQYF. The CDR3 bases are TGTGCCACCAGCAGAGTTGGCGGGACAGGGACCTACGAGCAGTACTTC. The genes are TRBV15 and TRBJ2-7; 9 positions match TRBD1. The CDR3 length is 16 residues. J gave up 2 bases and V 1 base, and 6 bases lay outside the gene matches. Germline loops: CDR1 LNHNV, CDR2 YYDKDF (reference sequence).

The chain employs TRBV2 and TRBJ1-5; TRBD1 matches at 7 bases. Trimming cost V 2 bases and J 5 bases; bases outside gene matches: 6. The V gene's germline CDR1 is SNHLY and CDR2 FYNNEI. This CDR3 comprises 15 residues. The CDR3 bases are TGTGCCAGCAGTGAACGAGGAGGGGGCTATCAGCCCCAGCATTTT. Residues: CASSERGGGYQPQHF.

The table lists this clone with a count of one. V and J are TRBV19 and TRBJ1-2; 9 nucleotides line up with TRBD1. The CDR3 runs 17 residues. CDR1 and CDR2 from the germline V gene are LNHDA and SQIVND (reference sequence). After removal of 7 bases from V and 2 bases from J, the junction contained 14 bases not matched to a gene. The CDR3 bases are TGTGCCAGTACTAATCCCCAAACAGGGGGCAAAAACTATGGCTACACCTTC. This translates into CASTNPQTGGKNYGYTF.

The rearrangement links TRBV5-1 to TRBJ2-7, with 8 bases that match TRBD1. CDR3 length: 13 amino acids. Germline-derived CDR1 and CDR2 are SGHRS and YFSETQ. V was pared by 7 bases and J by 1 base, with 4 bases of the junction left unmatched. The CDR3 protein is CASGRDRSYEQYF. CDR3 nucleotides: TGCGCCAGCGGCCGGGACAGGTCCTACGAGCAGTACTTC.

The chain has TRBV24-1 and TRBJ2-7; the D gene is possibly TRBD1 (5 bases). Germline V gives CDR1 KGHDR, CDR2 SFDVKD. The ends were cut back, 4 bases at V and 2 bases at J, with 11 bases in the middle. The CDR3 is 14 residues long. The CDR3 DNA reads as TGTGCCACCAGTGACCCGGACACCGCCTACGAGCAGTACTTC. This encodes CATSDPDTAYEQYF.

J is TRBJ1-2 and V is TRBV6-5; perhaps TRBD1 as D (6 bases). Per germline, CDR1 MNHEY and CDR2 SVGAGI. The germline V and J ends were trimmed by 5 bases and 1 base, with 14 bases remaining between them. CDR3 size: 15 residues. The CDR3 sequence: CASSHGQSYNYGYTF. The CDR3, as DNA: TGTGCCAGCAGTCACGGACAGAGCTATAACTATGGCTACACCTTC.

In DNA form, the CDR3 reads TGTGCCAGCAGTTTATCGTGGGCAGCTTCGGGGAAACTGTTTTTT. Translating it yields CASSLSWAASGKLFF. The J gene is TRBJ1-4, the V gene TRBV27; D is unclear. Between the trimmed V and J ends, which lost 0 bases and 11 bases, there was a span of 16 bases. Germline V gene data show CDR1 as MNHEY and CDR2 as SMNVEV (reference sequence). There are 15 residues in the CDR3.

A few counts support this clone. The chain is built from TRBV6-5 and TRBJ1-1, with TRBD1 matching over 8 bases. V was clipped by 2 bases and J by 4 bases; unmatched bases: 6. The germline V gene has CDR1 MNHEY and CDR2 SVGAGI. This CDR3 is built from 15 residues. The CDR3 DNA follows: TGTGCCAGCAGTTACCGGCTTACAGGGGGCACTGAAGCTTTCTTT. As protein: CASSYRLTGGTEAFF.

This clone was counted only a few times. V and J are TRBV27 and TRBJ1-5; D gene uncertain. The CDR3 runs 12 residues. The V gene's germline CDR1 is MNHEY and CDR2 SMNVEV (reference sequence). V lost 3 bases and J 4 bases, leaving 4 bases between the germline ends. The CDR3 here is CASSFPNQPQHF. CDR3 DNA: TGTGCCAGCAGTTTTCCGAATCAGCCCCAGCATTTT.